Listed here are 20 T cell receptor beta chains from one sample, sequenced in a study of T cell responses to AZD1222 COVID-19 vaccine. Assay: immunoSEQ multiplex PCR; the TCRdb copy retains only in-frame clones and omits some. The sample includes roughly 130,000 clones, 87% of them seen just once. The sample consisted of peripheral blood, taken on day 0 of AZD1222 vaccination. All receptors come from an adult in good health.

The gene calls are TRBV12-3 or TRBV12-4 and TRBJ2-2, with a tentative D call TRBD1 (6 bases). The V gene lost 6 bases and the J gene lost 6 bases, with 11 bases spanning the gap. The CDR3 has 13 residues. CDR3 protein: CASRGQGSGELFF. The CDR3 nucleotides read TGTGCCAGCAGGGGTCAGGGGTCCGGGGAGCTGTTTTTT.

The gene calls are TRBV7-5 and TRBJ2-5; the table's D call TRBD1 went unverified against the DNA. TRBV7-5 is a documented pseudogene. The CDR3 sequence is 15 residues long. CDR3 region: CVRSLGDRLGETQYF. The CDR3 DNA is TGTGTCAGAAGCTTAGGGGACAGACTCGGTGAGACCCAGTACTTC.

The J gene is TRBJ2-5, the V gene TRBV7-2; D is unresolved. The CDR3 loop spans 13 amino acids. Trimming removed 4 bases at V and 4 bases at J, with 10 bases between. Germline V gene data show CDR1 as SGHTA and CDR2 as FQGNSA. CDR3 sequence reads: CASSWRTRETQYF. DNA of the CDR3: TGTGCCAGCAGCTGGCGCACAAGAGAGACCCAGTACTTC.

The V and J genes are TRBV7-2 and TRBJ1-1; TRBD1 matches 7 bases. Germline CDR1 and CDR2: SGHTA and FQGNSA. The ends lost 1 base at V and 6 bases at J; junction bases unmatched: 5. CDR3 length equals 14 residues. Written as DNA, the CDR3 is TGTGCCAGCAGCTTAGGACAGGGAGGACCTGAAGCTTTCTTT. Amino acids: CASSLGQGGPEAFF. The full variable domain, rest sourced from reference TRBV7-2 and TRBJ1-1, is GAGVSQSPSNKVTEKGKDVELRCDPISGHTALYWYRQSLGQGLEFLIYFQGNSAPDKSGLPSDRFSAERTGGSVSTLTIQRTQQEDSAVYLCASSLGQGGPEAFFGQGTRLTVV.

The chain employs TRBV7-8 and TRBJ2-7; D perhaps matches TRBD1 (5 bases). The V and J ends lost 5 bases and 3 bases respectively, with 14 bases between them. The V gene's germline CDR1 is SGHVS and CDR2 FQNEAQ. This CDR3 has 14 residues. As DNA, the CDR3 is TGTGCCAGCAGCAGCCAGGGATCATTCTACGAGCAGTACTTC. Its translation: CASSSQGSFYEQYF.

This clone was counted between two and nine times. The chain is built from TRBV28 and TRBJ2-7; D gene uncertain. Germline CDR1 MDHEN, CDR2 SYDVKM. This CDR3 has 15 residues. Trimming stripped 6 bases from V and 7 bases from J, with 22 bases between. The CDR3 is CASSSTRSSLREQYF. As DNA, the CDR3 is TGTGCCAGCAGCTCCACACGGTCTTCCCTACGAGAGCAGTACTTC.

The chain joins TRBV30 to TRBJ2-3; no definite D call. The CDR3 runs to 14 residues. CDR1 is GTSNPN, CDR2 SVGIG, per germline (reference sequence). V was shortened by 7 bases and J by 0 bases, with 14 bases between the two germline ends. The CDR3 protein is CAFLKPPSTDTQYF. CDR3 bases: TGTGCCTTTCTCAAGCCCCCTAGCACAGATACGCAGTATTTT.

This clone appeared a few times. The rearrangement links TRBV5-1 to TRBJ2-7, with D possibly matching TRBD1 (6 bases). Per the germline V gene, CDR1 is SGHRS and CDR2 is YFSETQ. Trimming removed 0 bases at V and 3 bases at J, with 13 bases between. The CDR3 is made up of 15 amino acids. The CDR3 nucleotides read TGCGCCAGCAGCTTGGATCCTACAGGGCTCTACGAGCAGTACTTC. It encodes CASSLDPTGLYEQYF.

The chain employs TRBV18 and TRBJ1-4; tentative D call: TRBD1 (5 bases). The V gene's germline CDR1 is KGHSH and CDR2 LQKENI. V was trimmed by 6 bases and J by 0 bases, leaving 11 bases between them. The CDR3 covers 15 residues. The CDR3 DNA reads as TGTGCCAGCTCCACCGGGACCTCAACTAATGAAAAACTGTTTTTT. Encoded protein: CASSTGTSTNEKLFF.

The chain links TRBV7-8 to TRBJ2-7, with TRBD1 matching over 8 bases. Germline CDR1 reads SGHVS; CDR2 reads FQNEAQ. The junction had 6 bases not matched to a gene; V was cut back by 5 bases and J by 0 bases. This CDR3 is 15 amino acids long. In DNA, the CDR3 is TGTGCCAGCAGCGCCGGGACAGGTCTCTCCTACGAGCAGTACTTC. Protein sequence: CASSAGTGLSYEQYF.

This clone was seen a handful of times. For the CDR3, the DNA is TGTGCCAGCACCTCTCGGAGGGGGAGAGGACAGCATAACTATGGCTACACCTTC. This encodes CASTSRRGRGQHNYGYTF. The rearrangement joins TRBV21-1 to TRBJ1-2. TRBV21-1 is a pseudogene segment. The CDR3 is made up of 18 amino acids.

The rearrangement uses TRBV28 and TRBJ2-7, with TRBD1 as a possible D gene (5 bases). CDR1 is MDHEN, CDR2 SYDVKM, per germline. The ends were cut back, 10 bases at V and 2 bases at J, with 15 bases in the middle. The CDR3 has 13 amino acids. The CDR3 sequence: CATQAGITYEQYF. The CDR3 bases are TGTGCCACACAGGCAGGGATAACCTACGAGCAGTACTTC.

The CDR3 DNA is TGTGCCAGCAGCTTGGTTTCTGCTACCTACGAGCAGTACTTC. It encodes CASSLVSATYEQYF. The V call is TRBV5-5, the J call TRBJ2-7, with D unclear. Trimming removed 0 bases at V and 2 bases at J, with 9 bases between. Per germline, CDR1 SGHKS and CDR2 YYEKEE (reference sequence). The CDR3 is 14 amino acids.

V usage is TRBV6-5 and J usage is TRBJ1-3; 9 nucleotides line up with TRBD1. Germline assignment: CDR1 MNHEY and CDR2 SVGAGI. The V segment lost 0 bases and the J segment 8 bases; nucleotides outside the gene matches: 8. The CDR3 covers 16 residues. CDR3 region: CASSYSLGQGAYTIYF. The DNA of the CDR3 is TGTGCCAGCAGTTACTCTTTGGGACAGGGAGCATACACCATATATTTT.

V gene TRBV5-1 combines with J gene TRBJ2-3, with 9 bases that match TRBD1. The CDR3 spans 17 residues. Germline V gene data show CDR1 as SGHRS and CDR2 as YFSETQ. The J segment lost 2 bases and the V segment lost 4 bases, leaving 11 bases of the junction unmatched. CDR3 region: CASSPGPRTGDTDTQYF. In DNA, the CDR3 is TGCGCCAGCAGCCCCGGACCTCGGACAGGGGACACAGATACGCAGTATTTT.

The V gene is TRBV11-3, the J gene TRBJ2-2; D is perhaps TRBD2 (5 bases). The CDR3 is 16 residues long. Germline V CDR1 and CDR2: SGHNT, YENEEA. V lost 5 bases to trimming and J lost 1 base, with 14 bases between them. As DNA, the CDR3 is TGTGCCAGCAGCCCGGACTGGGAAAAGAACACCGGGGAGCTGTTTTTT. It specifies CASSPDWEKNTGELFF.

This clone has a single count. The V gene is TRBV5-1, the J gene TRBJ2-3; D is ambiguous. In germline, CDR1 is SGHRS, CDR2 YFSETQ. The V end was cut by 0 bases, the J end by 2 bases, with 4 bases between. This CDR3 has 13 amino acids. The CDR3: CASSLEFTDTQYF. CDR3 in DNA: TGCGCCAGCAGCTTGGAGTTCACAGATACGCAGTATTTT.

The chain recombines TRBV7-2 with TRBJ1-1; TRBD1 might be the D (6 bases). Between the trimmed V and J ends, which lost 5 bases and 4 bases, there was a span of 17 bases. CDR1 and CDR2 (germline): SGHTA, FQGNSA. The CDR3 contains 15 residues. CDR3 protein: CASSPRRGVGTEAFF. CDR3 nucleotide sequence: TGTGCCAGCAGCCCGCGTAGGGGGGTGGGCACTGAAGCTTTCTTT. The full variable domain, completed using reference TRBV7-2 and TRBJ1-1, is GAGVSQSPSNKVTEKGKDVELRCDPISGHTALYWYRQSLGQGLEFLIYFQGNSAPDKSGLPSDRFSAERTGGSVSTLTIQRTQQEDSAVYLCASSPRRGVGTEAFFGQGTRLTVV.

In nucleotides, the CDR3 is TGTGCCAGCAGCCAAGAAATGCGGGACACTGAAGCTTTCTTT. Protein product: CASSQEMRDTEAFF. The J gene is TRBJ1-1, the V gene TRBV3-1 (or the pseudogene TRBV3-2), with D uncertain. CDR3 size: 14 residues. Germline V gives CDR1 LGHDT, CDR2 YNNKEL (reference sequence). V gave up 0 bases and J gave up 3 bases, with 8 bases separating them.

Remarks on this clone: Other DNA sequences of this sample code for an identical CDR3. This chain uses TRBV5-1 with TRBJ2-7; TRBD1 is a possible D gene (5 bases). V was trimmed by 3 bases and J by 4 bases, leaving 8 bases between them. The CDR3 has 12 amino acids. Germline-derived CDR1 and CDR2 are SGHRS and YFSETQ. CDR3 residues: CASSSQGYEQYF. CDR3 in DNA: TGCGCCAGCAGCTCCCAGGGTTACGAGCAGTACTTC.